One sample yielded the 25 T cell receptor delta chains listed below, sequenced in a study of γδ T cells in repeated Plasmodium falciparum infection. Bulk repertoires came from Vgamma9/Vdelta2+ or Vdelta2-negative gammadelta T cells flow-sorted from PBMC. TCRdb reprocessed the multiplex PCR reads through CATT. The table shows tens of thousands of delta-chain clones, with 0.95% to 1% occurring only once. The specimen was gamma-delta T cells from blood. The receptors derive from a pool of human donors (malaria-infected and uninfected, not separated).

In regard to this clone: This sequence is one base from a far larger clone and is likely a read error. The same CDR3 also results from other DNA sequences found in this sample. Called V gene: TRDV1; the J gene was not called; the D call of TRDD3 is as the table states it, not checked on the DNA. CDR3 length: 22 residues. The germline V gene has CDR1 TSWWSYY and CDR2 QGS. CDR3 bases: TGTGCTCTTGCCGCCCCTTTCCTACGTCAGCCCGTACTGGGGGATACGACCGATAAACTCATCTTC. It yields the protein CALAAPFLRQPVLGDTTDKLIF.

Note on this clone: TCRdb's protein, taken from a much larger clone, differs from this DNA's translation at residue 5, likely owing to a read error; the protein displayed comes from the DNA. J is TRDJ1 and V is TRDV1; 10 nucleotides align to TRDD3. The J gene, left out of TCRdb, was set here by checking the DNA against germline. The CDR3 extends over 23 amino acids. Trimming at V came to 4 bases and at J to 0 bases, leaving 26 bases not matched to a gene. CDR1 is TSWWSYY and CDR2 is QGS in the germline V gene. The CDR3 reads CALGGVLAPLGGYPGPYTDKLIF. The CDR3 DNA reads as TGTGCTCTTGGGGGAGTTCTGGCTCCCCTTGGGGGATACCCTGGGCCCTACACCGATAAACTCATCTTT.

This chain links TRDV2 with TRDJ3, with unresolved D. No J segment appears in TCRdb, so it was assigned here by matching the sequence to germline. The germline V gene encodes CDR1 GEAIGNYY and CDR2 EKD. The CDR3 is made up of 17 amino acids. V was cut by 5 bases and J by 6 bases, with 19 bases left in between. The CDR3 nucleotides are TGTGCCTGTGCCCCCCCCCTATGGCTCCTGGACACCCGACAGATGTTTTTC. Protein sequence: CACAPPLWLLDTRQMFF.

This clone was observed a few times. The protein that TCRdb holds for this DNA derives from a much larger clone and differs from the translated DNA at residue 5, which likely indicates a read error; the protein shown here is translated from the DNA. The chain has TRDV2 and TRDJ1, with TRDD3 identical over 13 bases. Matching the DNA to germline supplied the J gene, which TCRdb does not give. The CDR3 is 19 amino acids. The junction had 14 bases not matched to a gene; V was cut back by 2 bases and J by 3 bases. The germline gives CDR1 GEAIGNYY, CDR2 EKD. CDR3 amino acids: CACDMVLLGDTLYSDKLIF. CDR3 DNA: TGTGCCTGTGACATGGTACTACTGGGGGATACGCTGTACTCCGATAAACTCATCTTT.

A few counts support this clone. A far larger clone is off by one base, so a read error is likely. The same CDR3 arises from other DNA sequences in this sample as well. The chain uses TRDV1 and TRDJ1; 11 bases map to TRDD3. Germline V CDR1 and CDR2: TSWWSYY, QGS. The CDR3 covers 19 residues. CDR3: CALGESPVLGDKSPDKLIF. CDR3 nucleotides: TGCGCTCTTGGGGAATCCCCTGTACTGGGGGATAAATCCCCCGATAAACTCATCTTT.

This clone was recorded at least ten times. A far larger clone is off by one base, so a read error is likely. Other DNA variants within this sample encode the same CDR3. The CDR3 sequence is CACDTAEENRDTRQMFF. Written as DNA, the CDR3 is TGTGCCTGTGACACCGCTGAAGAGAACAGGGACACCCGACAGATGTTTTTC. The chain uses TRDV2 and TRDJ3; D is undetermined. TCRdb records no J gene; here it was assigned by comparing the DNA to germline. Germline V gene lookup returns CDR1 GEAIGNYY and CDR2 EKD. V was shortened by 0 bases and J by 5 bases, with 13 bases between the two germline ends. This CDR3 is built from 17 residues.

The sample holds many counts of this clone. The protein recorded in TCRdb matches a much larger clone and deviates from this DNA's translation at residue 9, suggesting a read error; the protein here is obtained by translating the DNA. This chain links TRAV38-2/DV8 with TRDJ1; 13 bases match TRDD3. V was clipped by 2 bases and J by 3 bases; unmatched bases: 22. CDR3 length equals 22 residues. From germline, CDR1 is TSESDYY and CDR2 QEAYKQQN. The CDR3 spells CAYRRFFALPPSTGGYADKLIF. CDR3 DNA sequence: TGTGCTTATAGGAGATTCTTTGCCCTCCCCCCGAGTACTGGGGGATACGCCGATAAACTCATCTTT.

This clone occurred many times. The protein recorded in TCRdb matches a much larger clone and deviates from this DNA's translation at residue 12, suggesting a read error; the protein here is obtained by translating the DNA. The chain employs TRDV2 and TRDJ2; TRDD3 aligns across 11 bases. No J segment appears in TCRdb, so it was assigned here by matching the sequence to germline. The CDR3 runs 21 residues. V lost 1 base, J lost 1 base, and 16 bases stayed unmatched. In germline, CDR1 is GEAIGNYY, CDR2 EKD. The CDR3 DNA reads TGTGCCTGTGACACGTTAGGTGGGGGATACGCGGCTAACGATTTGACAGCACAACTCTTCTTT. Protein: CACDTLGGGYAANDLTAQLFF.

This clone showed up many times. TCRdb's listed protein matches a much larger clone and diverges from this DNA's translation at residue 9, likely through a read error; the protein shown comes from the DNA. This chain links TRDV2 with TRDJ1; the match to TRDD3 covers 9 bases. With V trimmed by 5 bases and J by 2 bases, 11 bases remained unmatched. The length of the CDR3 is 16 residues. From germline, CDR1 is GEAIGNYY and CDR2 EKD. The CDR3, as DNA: TGTGCCTGTGTCAACCTGGGGGATGTGGCGACCGATAAACTCATCTTT. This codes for CACVNLGDVATDKLIF.

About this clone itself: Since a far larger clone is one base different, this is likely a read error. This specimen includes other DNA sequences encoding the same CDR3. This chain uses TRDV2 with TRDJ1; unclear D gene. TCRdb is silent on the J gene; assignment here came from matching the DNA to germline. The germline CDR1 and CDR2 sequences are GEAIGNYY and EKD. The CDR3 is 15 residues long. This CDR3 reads CACDTASRNTDKLIF. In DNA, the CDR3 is TGTGCCTGCGACACCGCATCCCGTAACACCGATAAACTCATCTTT.

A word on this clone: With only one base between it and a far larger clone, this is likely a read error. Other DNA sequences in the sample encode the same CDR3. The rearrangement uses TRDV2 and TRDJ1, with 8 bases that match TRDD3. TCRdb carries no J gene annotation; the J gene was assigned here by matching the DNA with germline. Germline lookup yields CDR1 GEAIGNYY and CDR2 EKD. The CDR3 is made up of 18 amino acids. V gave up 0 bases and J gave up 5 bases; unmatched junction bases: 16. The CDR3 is CACDTVGDGAPRTDKLIF. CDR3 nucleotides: TGTGCCTGTGACACCGTGGGGGATGGGGCCCCACGAACTGATAAACTCATCTTT.

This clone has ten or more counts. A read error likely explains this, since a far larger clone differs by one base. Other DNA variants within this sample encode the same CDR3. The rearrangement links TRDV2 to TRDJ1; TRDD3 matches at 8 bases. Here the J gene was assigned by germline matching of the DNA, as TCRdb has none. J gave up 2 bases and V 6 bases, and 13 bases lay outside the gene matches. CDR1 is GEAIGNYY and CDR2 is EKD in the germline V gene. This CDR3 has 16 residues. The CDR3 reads CACRSTGGPRTDKLIF. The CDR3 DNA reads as TGTGCCTGTCGAAGTACTGGGGGGCCAAGAACCGATAAACTCATCTTT.

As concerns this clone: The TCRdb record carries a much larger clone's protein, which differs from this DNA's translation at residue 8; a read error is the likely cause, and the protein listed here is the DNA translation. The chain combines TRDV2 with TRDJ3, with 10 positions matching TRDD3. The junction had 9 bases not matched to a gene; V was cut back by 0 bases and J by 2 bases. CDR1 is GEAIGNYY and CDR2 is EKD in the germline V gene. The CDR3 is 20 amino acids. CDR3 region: CACDTGNRGIRAWDTRQMFF. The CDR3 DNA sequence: TGTGCCTGTGACACCGGAAACCGGGGGATACGCGCCTGGGACACCCGACAGATGTTTTTC.

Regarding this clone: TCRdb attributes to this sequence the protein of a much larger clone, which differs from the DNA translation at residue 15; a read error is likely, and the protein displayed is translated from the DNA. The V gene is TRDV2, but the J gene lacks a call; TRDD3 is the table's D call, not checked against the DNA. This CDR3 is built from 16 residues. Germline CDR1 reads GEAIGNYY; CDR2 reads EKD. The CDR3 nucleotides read TGTGCCTGTGACACCGTGGGGACCTCCCGCACCGATAAACTCACCTTT. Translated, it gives CACDTVGTSRTDKLTF.

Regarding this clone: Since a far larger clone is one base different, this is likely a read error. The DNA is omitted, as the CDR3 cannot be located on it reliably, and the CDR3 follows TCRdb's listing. CDR3 sequence reads: CALTEKVPTGGYGCCGEQYTDKLIF. No J gene was called, and the V gene is TRDV1; the table's D call TRDD3 went unverified against the DNA. The CDR3 length equals 25 residues, ends included. Germline V gene lookup returns CDR1 TSWWSYY and CDR2 QGS.

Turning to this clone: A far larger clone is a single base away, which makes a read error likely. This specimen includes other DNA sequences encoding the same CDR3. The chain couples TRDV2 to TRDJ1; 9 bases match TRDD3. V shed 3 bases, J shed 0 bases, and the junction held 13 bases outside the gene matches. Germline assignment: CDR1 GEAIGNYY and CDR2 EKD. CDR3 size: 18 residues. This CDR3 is CACDPASLGDPHTDKLIF. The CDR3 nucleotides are TGTGCCTGTGACCCAGCATCTCTGGGGGATCCTCACACCGATAAACTCATCTTT.

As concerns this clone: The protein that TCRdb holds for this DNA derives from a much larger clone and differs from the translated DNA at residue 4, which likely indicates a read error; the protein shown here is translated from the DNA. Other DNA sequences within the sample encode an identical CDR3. The CDR3 DNA follows: TGTGCCTCCCGGGGGATACGAACTAACACCGATAAACTCATCTTT. The encoded protein is CASRGIRTNTDKLIF. The chain is built from TRDV3 and TRDJ1; 10 positions agree with TRDD3. The V and J ends lost 4 bases and 0 bases, in that order; junction bases with no gene match: 8. This CDR3 is built from 15 residues. CDR1 TVYSNPD and CDR2 GDNSRS come from the germline V gene (reference sequence).

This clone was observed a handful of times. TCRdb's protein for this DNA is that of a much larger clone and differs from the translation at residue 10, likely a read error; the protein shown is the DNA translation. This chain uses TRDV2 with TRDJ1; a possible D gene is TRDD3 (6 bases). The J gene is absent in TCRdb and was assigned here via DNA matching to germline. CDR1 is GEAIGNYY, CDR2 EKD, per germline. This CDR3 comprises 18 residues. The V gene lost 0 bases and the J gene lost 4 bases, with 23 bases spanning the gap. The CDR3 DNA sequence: TGTGCCTGTGACACCCGTAAAACTTTTAGGGGATCCGGCGATAAACTCATCTTT. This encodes CACDTRKTFRGSGDKLIF.

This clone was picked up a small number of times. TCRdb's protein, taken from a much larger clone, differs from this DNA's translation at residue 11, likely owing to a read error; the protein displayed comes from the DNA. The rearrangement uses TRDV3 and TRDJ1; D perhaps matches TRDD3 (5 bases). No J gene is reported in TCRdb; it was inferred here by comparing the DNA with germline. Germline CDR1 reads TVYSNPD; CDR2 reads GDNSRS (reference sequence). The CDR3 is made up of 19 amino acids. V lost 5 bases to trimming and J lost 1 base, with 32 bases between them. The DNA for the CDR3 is TGTGCCATACGTGCTCATTCTGAATTGTGCGGAAGTGCCACCGATAAACTCATCTTT. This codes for CAIRAHSELCGSATDKLIF.

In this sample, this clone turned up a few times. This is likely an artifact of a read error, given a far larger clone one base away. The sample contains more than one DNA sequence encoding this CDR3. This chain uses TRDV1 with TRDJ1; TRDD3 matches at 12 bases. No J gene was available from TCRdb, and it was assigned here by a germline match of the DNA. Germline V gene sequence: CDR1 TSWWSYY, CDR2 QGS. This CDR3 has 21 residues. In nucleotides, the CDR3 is TGTGCCCTTGGGGATAATCCTACTTGGGTTGGCTGGGGGATACGCTCCGATAAACTCATCTTT. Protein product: CALGDNPTWVGWGIRSDKLIF.

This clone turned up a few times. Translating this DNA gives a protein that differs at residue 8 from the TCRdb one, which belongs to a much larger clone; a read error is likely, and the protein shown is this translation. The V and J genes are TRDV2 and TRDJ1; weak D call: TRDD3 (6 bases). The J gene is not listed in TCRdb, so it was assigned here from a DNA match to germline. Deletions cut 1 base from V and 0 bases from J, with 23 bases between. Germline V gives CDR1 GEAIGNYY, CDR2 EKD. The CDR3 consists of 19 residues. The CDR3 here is CACDTVGRYDNDYTDKLIF. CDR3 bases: TGTGCCTGTGACACGGTTGGTAGATACGACAACGACTACACCGATAAACTCATCTTT.

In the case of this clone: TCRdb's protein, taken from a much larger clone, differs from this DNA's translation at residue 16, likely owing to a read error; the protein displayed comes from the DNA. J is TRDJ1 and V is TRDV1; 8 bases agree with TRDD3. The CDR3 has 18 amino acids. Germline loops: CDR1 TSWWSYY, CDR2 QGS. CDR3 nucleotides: TGTGCTCTTGGGGAACTAGTTCACGAGAGCTGTGGGGATACAAAACCCATCTTT. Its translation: CALGELVHESCGDTKPIF.

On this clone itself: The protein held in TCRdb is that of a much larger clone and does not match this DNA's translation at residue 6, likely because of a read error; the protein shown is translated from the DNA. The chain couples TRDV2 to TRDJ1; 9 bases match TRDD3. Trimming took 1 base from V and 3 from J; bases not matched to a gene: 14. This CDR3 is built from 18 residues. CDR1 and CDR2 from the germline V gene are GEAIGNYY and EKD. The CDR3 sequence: CACDTPGDTAIGADKLIF. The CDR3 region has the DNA TGTGCCTGTGACACTCCGGGGGATACAGCTATAGGGGCCGATAAACTCATCTTT.

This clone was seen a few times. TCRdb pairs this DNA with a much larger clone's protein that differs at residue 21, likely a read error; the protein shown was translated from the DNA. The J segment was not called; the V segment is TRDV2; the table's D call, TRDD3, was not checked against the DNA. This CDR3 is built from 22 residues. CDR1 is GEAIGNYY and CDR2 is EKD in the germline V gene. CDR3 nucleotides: TGTGCCTGTGACACCGTAGGTGGGGGATATGGGCCCACCTTACCGTACACCGATAAACTCACCTTT. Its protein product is CACDTVGGGYGPTLPYTDKLTF.

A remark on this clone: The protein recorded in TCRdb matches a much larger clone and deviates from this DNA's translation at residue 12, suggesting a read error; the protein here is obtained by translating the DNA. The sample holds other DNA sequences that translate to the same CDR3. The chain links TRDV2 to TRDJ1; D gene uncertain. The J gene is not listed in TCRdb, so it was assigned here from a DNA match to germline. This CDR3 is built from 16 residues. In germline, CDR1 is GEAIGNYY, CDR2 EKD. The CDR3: CACDTVTPGYTGKLIF. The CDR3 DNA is TGTGCCTGTGACACCGTCACTCCGGGTTACACCGGTAAACTCATCTTT.